This T cell receptor beta chain comes out of a study of T cell responses to AZD1222 COVID-19 vaccine. About the study: Whether given at about 4 or about 12 weeks, second doses were pooled. Study conclusions and caveats: Spike-specific TCR breadth rose after two AZD1222 doses, and depth rose as well. AZD1222 recipients seropositive at baseline numbered only 5 or 6. Across the whole spike, CD4 TCRs peaked at regions 160-218 and 743-854.

Assay: immunoSEQ multiplex PCR; the TCRdb copy retains only in-frame clones and omits some. The repertoire holds 140,000 or so clones, with under 95% as singletons. Concerning this clone: Its specificity is not known.

The V gene's germline CDR1 is SGHRS and CDR2 YFSETQ. Trimming stripped 7 bases from V and 1 base from J, with 19 bases between. The length of the CDR3 is 16 residues. This sequence joins TRBV5-1 and TRBJ2-3; the D gene could be TRBD1 or TRBD2 (5 bases each). The sequence came from an adult in good health. Sequenced here: peripheral blood, sampled on day 0 of AZD1222 vaccination. CDR3 DNA sequence: TGCGCCAGCGATCAAACTGGAAGGGGAGGCACAGATACGCAGTATTTT. Amino acids: CASDQTGRGGTDTQYF.